This paragraph reports one T cell receptor beta chain. Its antigen is unknown. There are 12 residues in the CDR3. The V and J ends lost 3 bases and 4 bases respectively, with 9 bases between them. CDR1 is GTSNPN and CDR2 is SVGIG in the germline V gene (reference sequence). Measured with immunoSEQ multiplex PCR; TCRdb has only the in-frame clones, and not every one. This sample yields approximately 22,000 clones, of which approximately 90% are seen a single time; more than 6% belongs to the top ten. The data stem from a study of T cells in localized non-small cell lung cancer. Study observations and caveats: Adjacent uninvolved lung tissue had the highest T cell clonality, exceeding tumor.

The V and J genes are TRBV30 and TRBJ1-1, with D unresolved. The specimen comprised peripheral blood, sampled before any cancer treatment. This TCR came from a male donor aged 60 or over with stage I squamous cell lung carcinoma. CDR3 in amino acids: CAWREGTTEAFF. The CDR3 DNA is TGTGCCTGGAGAGAGGGAACCACTGAAGCTTTCTTT.